The TCR beta chain under discussion was sequenced for a study of blood T cells in healthy people across ages (dated by TCRdb to the mid-2010s). Background for the entire study: In model experiments, roughly one uniquely barcoded TCR beta cDNA molecule per two T cells was captured by template switching. The study measured age-related changes in TCR beta repertoire diversity using deep sequencing normalized with unique cDNA molecular identifiers. To avoid experimental bias, donors of different ages were randomly spread across the sequencing lanes. Donors were grouped into four age groups: young (average 16 years), middle-aged (roughly 37), aged (roughly 67) and long-lived (approximately 75). The study analyzed two additional independent replicas of 1 million unique cDNA reads from the same blood draw for two donors, one aged 18 to 30 and one aged 80 or older. Points the paper makes about the study in general: Compared with the aged group, more naive CD4+ T cells, fewer expanded clones and increased TCR diversity were shown by the long-lived group, suggesting age selection. Because profiling used bulk unsorted PBMCs, naive and antigen-experienced compartments could not be compared conclusively. Donor CMV infection status was unknown, potentially confounding age-related changes in expanded clonotypes. Observed TCR beta diversity per million T cells fell roughly linearly with age, and a significant reduction was already apparent by age roughly 40. Estimates of total diversity based on one million sequenced T cells were considered lower bounds and underestimates. Observed TCR beta diversity correlated strongly with the percentage of naive T cells measured by flow cytometry.

This clonotype has more than one count but fewer than ten. There is no known antigen for this receptor. Per-nucleotide qualities are absent, and no much larger clonotype sits a single base away. Receptor amplification or capture employed 5' RACE. The listed sequencing device is Illumina HiSeq 2500. A second PCR of roughly 7 to 11 cycles was run with a J-beta primer mix and a sample-barcoded 5' primer. Each TCR beta cDNA molecule received a unique molecular identifier from a template-switch 5' adaptor carrying 12 random nucleotides. Each sample yielded at least 2.5 million CDR3-containing paired-end reads. All of the RNA was converted into first-strand cDNA using the Mint cDNA synthesis kit, with a TRBC-specific oligonucleotide serving as the primer. Following uracil-DNA glycosylase treatment, all cDNA underwent a first 18-cycle PCR with the universal primers M1SS and BC2_uni_R. The original pipeline was this. For normalization, 1 million high-quality reads, each with a distinct molecular identifier, were randomly selected from each sample. Reads with shared molecular identifiers were discarded instead of being binned into consensus sequences. CDR3 identification, clonotype clustering and error correction used MiTCR with a Q25 quality threshold and the strictest error-elimination algorithm. A nonparametric unseen species model with Euler transformation was used to estimate a lower bound on total TCR beta diversity. The raw public reads went through TCRdb reprocessing: fastp at Q25, MiXCR clone calling, in-frame beta chains kept. CDR3 protein duplicates are merged, each entry listing the most common genes and DNA. The V and J calls were not made by the authors but by TCRdb's processing. The table for this sample lists 920,000 or so distinct CDR3 sequences; under 45% of them were counted only once. Of the sample, under 20% is held by the ten largest clones.

Systemically healthy Caucasian individuals from Russia, approximately 39 in total and aged about 6 to 100 years, were included as donors. Ten milliliters of peripheral blood were drawn from each donor into EDTA-treated Vacutainer tubes. PBMCs were isolated by Ficoll-Paque density-gradient centrifugation, with at least 6 million obtained per sample. Total RNA, at least 6 micrograms per sample, was extracted from PBMCs with Trizol reagent. The percentages of naive CD45RAhigh/CD27high T cells were determined by flow cytometry on a PBMC aliquot from every donor. The germline V gene (reference sequence) sets CDR1 to SEHNR and CDR2 to FQNEAQ. There are 13 amino acids in the CDR3, from cysteine to phenylalanine inclusive. Only the CDR3 portion is preserved as DNA: 39 bases, with reading frame beginning at the first base. V is clipped by 11 bases and J by 4 bases, and the sequence between their germline boundaries is 18 bases long.

The chain couples TRBV7-9 to TRBJ2-7, and the D gene may be TRBD1, 8 bases matching. The origin of this receptor is a woman aged 60-75 years in good health. Sequenced: blood. CDR3 loop: CAAGAGGGYEQYF. The DNA sequence is given as TGTGCCGCGGGGGCAGGGGGCGGTTACGAGCAGTACTTC.